Detailed here is one TCR beta chain. The data belong to a study of blood T cell repertoires in COVID-19. Study at large: Sample material is recorded as cDNA or gDNA derived from T cells, B-cell-depleted T cells, or PBMCs.

J gave up 5 bases and V 4 bases, and 6 bases lay outside the gene matches. This CDR3 has 15 amino acids. The germline V gene has CDR1 LGHDT and CDR2 YNNKEL (reference sequence). This table comes from immunoSEQ multiplex PCR, and its TCRdb copy is limited to in-frame clones, with some not included. The sample contains approximately 180,000 clones, 89% of which appear only once. Participant-reported clinical history was the basis for cohort assignment. This receptor was taken from a woman aged 40 to 49 with acute COVID-19. The genes are TRBV3-1 (or the pseudogene TRBV3-2) and TRBJ2-5; TRBD2 matches 11 bases. Input material: PBMCs or T cells enriched from blood (not recorded which). The CDR3 nucleotides read TGTGCCAGCAGCCCCGTGGCTAGCGGGAGGGAGACCCAGTACTTC. This codes for CASSPVASGRETQYF.